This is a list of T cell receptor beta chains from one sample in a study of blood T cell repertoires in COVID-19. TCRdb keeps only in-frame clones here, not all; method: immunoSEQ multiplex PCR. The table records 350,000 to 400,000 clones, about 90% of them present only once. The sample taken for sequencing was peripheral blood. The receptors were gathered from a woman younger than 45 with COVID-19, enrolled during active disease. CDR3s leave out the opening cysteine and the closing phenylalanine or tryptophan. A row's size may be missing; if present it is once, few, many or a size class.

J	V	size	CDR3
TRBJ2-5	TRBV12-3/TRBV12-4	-	ASSLGGGETQY
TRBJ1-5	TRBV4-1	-	ASSQPGHNQPQH
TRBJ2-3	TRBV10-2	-	ASSDPGTSGASTDTQY
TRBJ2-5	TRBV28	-	ASSLSRGAGTQY
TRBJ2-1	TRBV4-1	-	ASSQRGGRYNEQF
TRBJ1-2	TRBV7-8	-	ASSLGRGPNYGYT
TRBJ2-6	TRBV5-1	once	ASSLGSSGANVLT
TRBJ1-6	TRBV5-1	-	ASRQGALDSPLH
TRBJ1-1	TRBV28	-	ASSFSPGRRDTEAF
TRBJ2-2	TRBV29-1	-	SVRLNSGELF